The 25 T cell receptor beta chains below were found in one sample sequenced in a study of response to subunit inactivated influenza vaccine. TCRdb fed the RT-PCR reads into MiXCR, producing one record per CDR3 protein. The data show hundreds of thousands of distinct CDR3 sequences, 12% to 15% seen once. This sample comprised PBMCs from blood, obtained approximately 15 days before vaccination. The receptors were sampled from a man aged 50-60 years who received an inactivated influenza vaccine.

The rearrangement links TRBV6-4 to TRBJ1-2; no clear D gene. From germline, CDR1 is MRHNA and CDR2 SNTAGT. The CDR3 covers 14 residues. Trimming removed 0 bases from V and 4 bases from J, with 9 bases in between. CDR3 coding DNA: TGTGCCAGCAGTGACTCGACTGAGGGCTATGGCTACACCTTC. This encodes CASSDSTEGYGYTF.

This chain links TRBV20-1 with TRBJ2-5, with D possibly TRBD2 on 6 matching bases. With 4 bases removed from V and 2 bases from J, the gap between germline ends came to 14 bases. Germline assignment: CDR1 DFQATT and CDR2 SNEGSKA (reference sequence). The CDR3 covers 14 residues. CDR3 residues: CSAIIAEPQETQYF. The DNA for the CDR3 is TGCAGTGCTATCATAGCGGAACCACAAGAGACCCAGTACTTC.

The gene calls are TRBV20-1 and TRBJ2-7; TRBD1 matches at 7 bases. Germline assignment: CDR1 DFQATT and CDR2 SNEGSKA (reference sequence). V lost 3 bases to trimming and J lost 5 bases; unmatched junction nucleotides: 10. This CDR3 has 14 residues. The CDR3 region is CSARVVTGSHEQYF. CDR3 bases: TGCAGTGCTAGGGTGGTGACAGGGTCCCACGAGCAGTACTTC.

In its sample, this clonotype was seen a few times. The V gene is TRBV5-1, the J gene TRBJ1-1; D is unresolved. Germline assignment: CDR1 SGHRS and CDR2 YFSETQ. CDR3 length: 15 residues. Trimming cost V 3 bases and J 1 base, with 13 bases left between them. CDR3 sequence (DNA): TGCGCCAGCAGCTGGGGAGCCGGGAAGAACACTGAAGCTTTCTTT. Translated: CASSWGAGKNTEAFF.

This clonotype was counted only a few times. The chain uses TRBV28 and TRBJ1-2, with 7 bases fitting TRBD1. V was clipped by 3 bases and J by 0 bases; unmatched bases: 4. The germline V gene encodes CDR1 MDHEN and CDR2 SYDVKM. CDR3 length equals 15 residues. CDR3 sequence (DNA): TGTGCCAGCAGTTTTCCGACAGGGACTAACTATGGCTACACCTTC. Amino acid sequence: CASSFPTGTNYGYTF.

This clonotype has only a few counts. The rearrangement links TRBV5-6 to TRBJ1-1; TRBD1 might be the D (6 bases). CDR1 SGHDT and CDR2 YYEEEE come from the germline V gene. The CDR3 covers 17 residues. The V end lost 1 base, the J end lost 4 bases, and 20 bases lay between the germline ends. The CDR3 bases are TGTGCCAGCAGCTTGTACGGGTTAGCAGGCAGGGGCACTGAAGCTTTCTTT. Protein: CASSLYGLAGRGTEAFF.

This clonotype was found a few times. The V call is TRBV28, the J call TRBJ2-5, with 12 bases that match TRBD2. The CDR3 totals 17 residues. V was clipped by 5 bases and J by 3 bases; unmatched bases: 10. CDR1 and CDR2 (germline): MDHEN, SYDVKM. The DNA of the CDR3 is TGTGCCAGCAGTCCCCCGGGACTAGCGGGTCCGAAAGAGACCCAGTACTTC. Encoded protein: CASSPPGLAGPKETQYF.

The V gene is TRBV20-1, the J gene TRBJ2-1; 8 nucleotides line up with TRBD1. Looked up from germline, CDR1 is DFQATT and CDR2 is SNEGSKA (reference sequence). The ends lost 3 bases at V and 2 bases at J; junction bases unmatched: 3. This CDR3 has 14 amino acids. Written as DNA, the CDR3 is TGCAGTGCTAGGGACAGGGTTACCTACAATGAGCAGTTCTTC. This sequence encodes CSARDRVTYNEQFF.

The gene calls are TRBV6-5 and TRBJ2-5; D unclear. CDR3 length: 13 amino acids. V lost 2 bases and J lost 4, with 8 bases in between. CDR1 is MNHEY and CDR2 is SVGAGI in the germline V gene. This chain's CDR3 is CASSYVTRETQYF. CDR3 in DNA: TGTGCCAGCAGTTACGTAACAAGAGAGACCCAGTACTTC.

V usage is TRBV20-1 and J usage is TRBJ2-1; 9 bases line up with TRBD1. There are 14 residues in the CDR3. In germline, CDR1 is DFQATT, CDR2 SNEGSKA (reference sequence). Losses at the gene ends were 4 bases for V and 8 bases for J; bases not matched to a gene: 9. Here the CDR3 reads CSAIGDRAQYEQFF. The CDR3 region has the DNA TGCAGTGCTATCGGGGACAGGGCCCAATATGAGCAGTTCTTC.

V usage is TRBV18 and J usage is TRBJ2-2; D might be TRBD1 (5 bases). Germline V gene data show CDR1 as KGHSH and CDR2 as LQKENI. Trimming pared 1 base from V and 5 bases from J, leaving 11 bases between. There are 15 residues in the CDR3. The CDR3 here is CASSPQGQKTGELFF. In nucleotides, the CDR3 is TGTGCCAGCTCACCACAGGGGCAAAAAACCGGGGAGCTGTTTTTT.

The chain employs TRBV7-9 and TRBJ2-7, with D unclear. CDR1 is SEHNR and CDR2 is FQNEAQ in the germline V gene (reference sequence). Trimming cost V 1 base and J 2 bases, with 9 bases left between them. This CDR3 has 14 residues. Here the CDR3 DNA reads TGTGCCAGCAGCTTAGTGGGGAACCCCTACGAGCAGTACTTC. This encodes CASSLVGNPYEQYF.

This clonotype was counted at least ten times. The rearrangement uses TRBV12-3 or TRBV12-4 and TRBJ1-1; TRBD1 is a possible D gene (6 bases). V lost 5 bases and J lost 7, with 17 bases in between. This CDR3 comprises 14 residues. This CDR3 is CASSPGTLGIEAFF. Written as DNA, the CDR3 is TGTGCCAGCAGTCCCGGGACATTAGGGATTGAAGCTTTCTTT.

This clonotype was counted only a few times. The chain combines TRBV24-1 with TRBJ2-3; D unclear. The CDR3 runs 14 residues. Germline V gene data show CDR1 as KGHDR and CDR2 as SFDVKD. V lost 2 bases and J 2 bases, leaving 7 bases between the germline ends. The CDR3 DNA reads TGTGCCACCAGTGATTGGGTCTCCACAGATACGCAGTATTTT. It yields the protein CATSDWVSTDTQYF.

This clonotype was detected only a few times. This chain links TRBV28 with TRBJ2-2; D is unclear. Trimming removed 2 bases from V and 4 bases from J, with 8 bases in between. CDR1 and CDR2 from the germline V gene are MDHEN and SYDVKM. The CDR3 spans 14 residues. The CDR3, as DNA: TGTGCCAGCAGTTTAGTTTTGGGCACCGGGGAGCTGTTTTTT. As protein: CASSLVLGTGELFF.

The V gene is TRBV24-1, the J gene TRBJ1-5; D not certain. Germline V lookup: CDR1 KGHDR, CDR2 SFDVKD. Trimming stripped 2 bases from V and 2 bases from J, with 6 bases between. This CDR3 spans 14 amino acids. Written as DNA, the CDR3 is TGTGCCACCAGTGATTGGTCCGGCAATCAGCCCCAGCATTTT. As protein: CATSDWSGNQPQHF.

This clonotype showed up many times. This chain connects TRBV3-1 to TRBJ1-6; D may be TRBD1 (5 bases). With 6 bases removed from V and 13 bases from J, the gap between germline ends came to 13 bases. The germline gives CDR1 LGHDT, CDR2 YNNKEL (reference sequence). This CDR3 spans 12 amino acids. CDR3 region: CASSEGYYPLHF. The CDR3 DNA follows: TGTGCCAGCAGTGAGGGGTACTATCCCCTCCACTTT.

This clonotype has only a few counts. This chain uses TRBV6-2 or TRBV6-3 with TRBJ1-5; D gene unclear. The V and J ends lost 6 bases and 0 bases respectively, with 12 bases between them. The CDR3 contains 15 residues. Per the germline V gene, CDR1 is MNHEY and CDR2 is SVGEGT. CDR3 DNA: TGTGCCAGCAGAGAGACACCCGATAGCAATCAGCCCCAGCATTTT. Translation: CASRETPDSNQPQHF.

This clonotype was seen only once. This may stem from a read error, because a much larger clone lies one nucleotide away. This chain uses TRBV7-7 with TRBJ2-1, with D perhaps given as TRBD1 or TRBD2 (5 bases each). The CDR3 has 15 residues. Germline V lookup: CDR1 SSHAT, CDR2 FNYEAQ (reference sequence). CDR3 nucleotide sequence: TGTGCTTGCAGCTTAGGGGTCGGGGACGCGGATGAGCAGTTCTTC. This gives the protein CACSLGVGDADEQFF.

Many counts were recorded for this clonotype. The chain employs TRBV20-1 and TRBJ2-7; weak D call: TRBD1 (5 bases). Trimming removed 1 base at V and 4 bases at J, with 17 bases between. The CDR3 has 15 amino acids. The V gene's germline CDR1 is DFQATT and CDR2 SNEGSKA (reference sequence). In nucleotides, the CDR3 is TGCAGTGCTAGAGGGACAAATTCAGGTGCTTACGAGCAGTACTTC. This encodes CSARGTNSGAYEQYF.

This chain links TRBV12-3 or TRBV12-4 with TRBJ2-7; 14 bases are a match to TRBD2. The V gene end was trimmed by 4 bases and the J gene end by 1 base; junction bases not matched to a gene: 9. The CDR3 covers 18 residues. CDR3 DNA sequence: TGTGCCAGCAGTTGGAGATCAGGGACTAGCGGGAGTTCCTACGAGCAGTACTTC. Translation gives CASSWRSGTSGSSYEQYF.

The V and J genes are TRBV20-1 and TRBJ1-1; TRBD1 aligns across 8 bases. Germline V gives CDR1 DFQATT, CDR2 SNEGSKA (reference sequence). V was pared by 6 bases and J by 11 bases, with 11 bases of the junction left unmatched. The CDR3 totals 12 residues. CDR3 in DNA: TGCAGTGCCAAGGGACAGGTGGCTCTGGCTTTCTTT. Protein sequence: CSAKGQVALAFF.

The CDR3: CASGRGRGLTGANVLTF. CDR3 in DNA: TGTGCCAGCGGCAGGGGCAGGGGACTCACTGGGGCCAACGTCCTGACTTTC. This chain joins TRBV11-2 and TRBJ2-6, with D perhaps assigned TRBD1 or TRBD2 (6 bases each). CDR3 length: 17 amino acids. V was trimmed by 8 bases and J by 2 bases, leaving 19 bases between them. Germline V CDR1 and CDR2: SGHAT, FQNNGV.

The V and J genes are TRBV5-6 and TRBJ2-7; no firm D call. V lost 0 bases to trimming and J lost 7 bases, with 11 bases between them. This CDR3 contains 13 residues. Germline loops: CDR1 SGHDT, CDR2 YYEEEE. The chain's CDR3 is CASSLAPDGEQYF. The DNA for the CDR3 is TGTGCCAGCAGCTTGGCTCCGGACGGGGAGCAGTACTTC.

A few counts support this clonotype. The rearrangement uses TRBV7-8 and TRBJ1-6, with 7 bases that match TRBD1. The V and J ends lost 5 bases and 4 bases, in that order; junction bases with no gene match: 11. The germline CDR1 and CDR2 sequences are SGHVS and FQNEAQ. The CDR3 consists of 17 residues. For the CDR3, the DNA is TGTGCCAGCAGCAACCGACAGGGCCGAGGGTATAATTCACCCCTCCACTTT. Translation: CASSNRQGRGYNSPLHF.